These T cell receptor beta chains were read from a single sample in a study of cytotoxic CD8 clonotypes in ibrutinib-treated CLL. Produced via immunoSEQ multiplex PCR; TCRdb's table is partial and in-frame only. The sample includes under 200,000 clones, around 84% seen only once; the top ten take roughly 2%. Specimen: PBMCs, collected after 12 months of ibrutinib treatment. These receptors originate from a human donor with chronic lymphocytic leukemia. Each CDR3 is given with its conserved first and last residue. D genes are given only for firm matches. Some rows mark clone size as missing; the rest say once, few, many or name a class of expanded clone.

V,length,size,D,J,DNA,CDR3
TRBV19,15,NA,NA,TRBJ2-2,TGTGCCAGTAGTCAGGGGTCCGCGAACACCGGGGAGCTGTTTTTT,CASSQGSANTGELFF
TRBV18,14,NA,TRBD1,TRBJ1-2,TGTGCCAGCTCAACAGGGGGCAGTAACTATGGCTACACCTTC,CASSTGGSNYGYTF
TRBV11-2,15,NA,NA,TRBJ2-5,TGTGCCAGCAGCTCTGGACAGCTCAGGCAAGAGACCCAGTACTTC,CASSSGQLRQETQYF
TRBV7-3,15,NA,NA,TRBJ2-6,TGTGCCAGCAGCCCTCTGATTGCTGGGGCCAACGTCCTGACTTTC,CASSPLIAGANVLTF
TRBV11-2,15,NA,TRBD2,TRBJ2-7,TGTGCCAGCAGCTTATACCGGAGAAGCGGGGGGGAAGTTTACTTC,CASSLYRRSGGEVYF
TRBV5-8,15,NA,TRBD1,TRBJ2-7,TGTGCCAGCAGCGAGAGGACAGGGGTATGGTACGAGCAGTACTTC,CASSERTGVWYEQYF
TRBV7-9,15,few,TRBD1,TRBJ2-1,TGTGCCAGCAGCACGGGACAGGGAGCTTACAATGAGCAGTTCTTC,CASSTGQGAYNEQFF
TRBV2,14,NA,TRBD2,TRBJ2-1,TGTGCCAGCACGGGGGGGGCACCCTACAATGAGCAGTTCTTC,CASTGGAPYNEQFF
TRBV5-6,15,NA,TRBD1,TRBJ2-7,TGTGCCAGCAGCAAAGACAGGGGCTGGTCCTACGAGCAGTACTTC,CASSKDRGWSYEQYF
TRBV11-3,12,NA,NA,TRBJ2-1,TGTGCCAGCAGCTTATCCGACAGGGAGCAGTTCTTC,CASSLSDREQFF
TRBV21-1,16,NA,NA,TRBJ2-1,TGTGCCAGCAGCAAAGCGCAAGGGGGCGTCTACAATGAGCAGTTCTTC,CASSKAQGGVYNEQFF
TRBV10-3,12,NA,NA,TRBJ2-5,TGTGCCAGCGCCGCAGGGGACGAGACCCAGTACTTC,CASAAGDETQYF
TRBV10-3,13,NA,NA,TRBJ1-1,TGTGCCATCAGTGAGTCGAGAAACACTGAAGCTTTCTTT,CAISESRNTEAFF
TRBV21-1,16,NA,NA,TRBJ2-7,TGTGCCAGCAGCCCACAGACTAGCGGGGGGGCCGACGAGCAGTACTTC,CASSPQTSGGADEQYF
TRBV6-5,14,NA,NA,TRBJ1-2,TGTGCCAGCAGTTACGGCCAGCGAGGGTATGGCTACACCTTC,CASSYGQRGYGYTF
TRBV7-2,18,NA,TRBD2,TRBJ2-3,TGTGCCAGCAGCTTAATTCGCTCTAGCGGGGGGGCCAAAGATACGCAGTATTTT,CASSLIRSSGGAKDTQYF
TRBV7-7,18,NA,NA,TRBJ2-2,TGTGCCAGCAGCAACGCTCGAGGGGACGTCAAGATCACCGGGGAGCTGTTTTTT,CASSNARGDVKITGELFF
TRBV5-4,15,NA,NA,TRBJ1-2,TGTGCCAGCAGCATACACCTTGGGGGGTACTATGGCTACACCTTC,CASSIHLGGYYGYTF
TRBV19,16,few,NA,TRBJ1-5,TGTGCCAGTAGCCCGGGACGGACTATAGTACGGCAGCCCCAGCATTTT,CASSPGRTIVRQPQHF
TRBV9,13,few,NA,TRBJ1-2,TGTGCCAGCAGCGCGGGCACAAACTATGGCTACACCTTC,CASSAGTNYGYTF
TRBV28,12,NA,TRBD1,TRBJ2-1,TGTGCCAGCAGCTCGACAGGGGATGAGCAGTTCTTC,CASSSTGDEQFF
TRBV2,13,NA,NA,TRBJ2-1,TGTGCCAGCAGTGAGCAGGCACGAAATGAGCAGTTCTTC,CASSEQARNEQFF
TRBV2,14,NA,TRBD1,TRBJ2-5,TGTGCCGGAGACCGGGACAGGGGGCCTGAGACCCAGTACTTC,CAGDRDRGPETQYF
TRBV29-1,15,NA,NA,TRBJ2-3,TGCAGCGTTGAAAAATCGGGGGCGGGAAAAGATACGCAGTATTTT,CSVEKSGAGKDTQYF
TRBV10-3,11,once,NA,TRBJ2-7,TGTGCCATCAGTGCCTCAGGGGAGCAGTACTTC,CAISASGEQYF
TRBV6-4,13,NA,NA,TRBJ1-2,TGTGCCAGCAGCTCTCCGGGGGGCGCGGGATACACCTTC,CASSSPGGAGYTF
TRBV29-1,14,NA,TRBD1,TRBJ1-2,TGCAGCGTTGAACCACAGGGGGCGCGTGGTGGCTACACCTTC,CSVEPQGARGGYTF
TRBV6-6,16,NA,TRBD1,TRBJ2-2,TGTGCCAGCAGTTTGAAGACAGGGGCGAACACCGGGGAGCTGTTTTTT,CASSLKTGANTGELFF
TRBV7-2,18,NA,TRBD1,TRBJ1-2,TGTGCCAGCAGCTTAGAATTCGGGGGACAGGGGGCGGTCTTCGGCTACACCTTC,CASSLEFGGQGAVFGYTF
TRBV5-6,16,once,TRBD1,TRBJ1-1,TGTGCCAGCAGCTATGACAGGGGAGGGATGAACACTGAAGCTTTCTTT,CASSYDRGGMNTEAFF
TRBV7-9,14,NA,NA,TRBJ2-2,TGTGCCAGCAGCTTAAATCTCCCAACCGGGGAGCTGTTTTTT,CASSLNLPTGELFF
TRBV7-2,14,NA,TRBD1,TRBJ2-1,TGTGCCAGCAGCCGGGACAGGGGTAGCAATGAGCAGTTCTTC,CASSRDRGSNEQFF
TRBV5-8,16,NA,TRBD2,TRBJ2-3,TGTGCCAGCAGCTTGGGTCTAGCGGTCTCCACAGATACGCAGTATTTT,CASSLGLAVSTDTQYF
TRBV6-5,16,NA,NA,TRBJ2-6,TGTGCCAGCAGTTCCGGGTTTTACTCTGGGGCCAACGTCCTGACTTTC,CASSSGFYSGANVLTF
TRBV5-4,15,NA,NA,TRBJ1-2,TGTGCCAGCAGCTTCGGGACAATGGGTAACTATGGCTACACCTTC,CASSFGTMGNYGYTF
TRBV7-3,11,few,NA,TRBJ2-3,TGTGCCAGCAGCTTAAAGGGGACGCAGTATTTT,CASSLKGTQYF
TRBV6-5,13,NA,NA,TRBJ2-2,TGTGCCAGCAGTTACGGCAGGACCGGGGAGCTGTTTTTT,CASSYGRTGELFF
TRBV7-8,13,NA,NA,TRBJ1-2,TGTGCCAGCAGCTTAGGACAGTCCTATGGCTACACCTTC,CASSLGQSYGYTF
TRBV11-1,16,NA,NA,TRBJ2-3,TGTGCCAGCAGCCCGGACACGGGGTCTCTTACAGATACGCAGTATTTT,CASSPDTGSLTDTQYF
TRBV4-1,15,many,TRBD2,TRBJ2-5,TGCGCCAGCAGCCAGTCTAGCGGGAGTAGCGAGACCCAGTACTTC,CASSQSSGSSETQYF
TRBV11-2,12,NA,NA,TRBJ1-6,TGTGCCAGCAGCTCTGGAAATTCACCCCTCCACTTT,CASSSGNSPLHF
TRBV10-2,17,NA,NA,TRBJ2-1,TGCGCCAGCAGTGAGTCGGGGCTGGAATGGGGAGTAAATGAGCAGTTCTTC,CASSESGLEWGVNEQFF
TRBV5-6,14,NA,NA,TRBJ1-4,TGTGCCAGCAGCTTTTGGGTCCCAAATGAAAAACTGTTTTTT,CASSFWVPNEKLFF
TRBV6-1,13,NA,NA,TRBJ2-1,TGTGCCAGCAGTACCCACCTAAACAATGAGCAGTTCTTC,CASSTHLNNEQFF
TRBV5-1,14,NA,TRBD1,TRBJ2-1,TGCGCCAGCAGCTCGGGACAGGGGAGGAATGAGCAGTTCTTC,CASSSGQGRNEQFF
TRBV7-2,14,few,NA,TRBJ1-3,TGTGCCAGCAGCTTAGCTAACTCTGGAAACACCATATATTTT,CASSLANSGNTIYF
TRBV27,15,NA,NA,TRBJ2-1,TGTGCCAGCAGTTTGTGGGGGGCTTCCTACAATGAGCAGTTCTTC,CASSLWGASYNEQFF
TRBV29-1,14,few,TRBD1,TRBJ2-1,TGCAGCGTCGAGAGACAGGGTCCGTACAATGAGCAGTTCTTC,CSVERQGPYNEQFF
TRBV7-8,14,NA,NA,TRBJ2-7,TGTGCCAGCAGCGTGGACAGCCTCTCCTACGAGCAGTACTTC,CASSVDSLSYEQYF
TRBV2,11,NA,NA,TRBJ2-1,TGTGCCAGCCGGACATCCAATGAGCAGTTCTTC,CASRTSNEQFF
TRBV6-1,14,NA,NA,TRBJ2-2,TGTGCCAGCAGGGGTAGGACGGGGACCGGGGAGCTGTTTTTT,CASRGRTGTGELFF
TRBV5-1,14,NA,TRBD2,TRBJ2-3,TGCGCCAGCAGCCAGACTAGCGGGGGGGATACGCAGTATTTT,CASSQTSGGDTQYF
TRBV5-8,16,NA,NA,TRBJ1-1,TGTGCCAGCAGCGCTCCTCAGCGGGGGACGTACACTGAAGCTTTCTTT,CASSAPQRGTYTEAFF